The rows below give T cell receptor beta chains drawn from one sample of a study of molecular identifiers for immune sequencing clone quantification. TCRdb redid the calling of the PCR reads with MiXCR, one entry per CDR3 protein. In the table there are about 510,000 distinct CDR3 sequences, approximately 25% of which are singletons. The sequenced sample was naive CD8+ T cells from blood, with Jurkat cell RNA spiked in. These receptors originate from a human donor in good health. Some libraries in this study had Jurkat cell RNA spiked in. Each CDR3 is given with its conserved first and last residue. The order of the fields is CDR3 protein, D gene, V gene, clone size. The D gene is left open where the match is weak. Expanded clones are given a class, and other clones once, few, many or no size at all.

cdr3_aa: CASSEEVLGEQYF
d_call: .
v_call: TRBV2
clone_size: .

cdr3_aa: CAGSPTSGGYEQYF
d_call: TRBD2
v_call: TRBV28
clone_size: many

cdr3_aa: CASSLMGRASQETQYF
d_call: .
v_call: TRBV28
clone_size: .

cdr3_aa: CAWSLGSYEQYF
d_call: .
v_call: TRBV30
clone_size: .

cdr3_aa: CASSDDTGGEAFF
d_call: TRBD1
v_call: TRBV12-3/TRBV12-4
clone_size: .

cdr3_aa: CASTPTGAYEQYF
d_call: TRBD1
v_call: TRBV28
clone_size: .

cdr3_aa: CASSQSTGPPQETQHF
d_call: .
v_call: TRBV4-3
clone_size: .

cdr3_aa: CASSPNVGTEAFF
d_call: .
v_call: TRBV28
clone_size: few

cdr3_aa: CASSLLGVKGQVTDTQYF
d_call: TRBD1
v_call: TRBV27
clone_size: .

cdr3_aa: CASIYGGTQYF
d_call: .
v_call: TRBV12-3/TRBV12-4
clone_size: many

cdr3_aa: CASTEAGIRVVDTEAFF
d_call: .
v_call: TRBV19
clone_size: .

cdr3_aa: CSARASGESSYEQYF
d_call: TRBD2
v_call: TRBV20-1
clone_size: .

cdr3_aa: CATFLTGNYGYTF
d_call: .
v_call: TRBV7-9
clone_size: few

cdr3_aa: CASRTGTGGHTGELFF
d_call: TRBD1
v_call: TRBV6-6
clone_size: few

cdr3_aa: CASSRQTGWTEAFF
d_call: TRBD1
v_call: TRBV6-5
clone_size: .

cdr3_aa: CASSPHRVTFGELFF
d_call: .
v_call: TRBV5-1
clone_size: many